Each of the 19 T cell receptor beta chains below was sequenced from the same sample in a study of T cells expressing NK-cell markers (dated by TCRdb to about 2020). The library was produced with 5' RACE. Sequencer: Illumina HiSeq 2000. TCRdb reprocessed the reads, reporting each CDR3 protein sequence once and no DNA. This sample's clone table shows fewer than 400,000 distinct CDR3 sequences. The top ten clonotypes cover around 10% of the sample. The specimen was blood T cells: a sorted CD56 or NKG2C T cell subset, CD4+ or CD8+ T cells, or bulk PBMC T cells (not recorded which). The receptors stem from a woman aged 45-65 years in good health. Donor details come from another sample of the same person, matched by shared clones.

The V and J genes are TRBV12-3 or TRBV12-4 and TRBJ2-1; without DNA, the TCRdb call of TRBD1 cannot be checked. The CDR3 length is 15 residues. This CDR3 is CASRGTGLSYNEQFF.

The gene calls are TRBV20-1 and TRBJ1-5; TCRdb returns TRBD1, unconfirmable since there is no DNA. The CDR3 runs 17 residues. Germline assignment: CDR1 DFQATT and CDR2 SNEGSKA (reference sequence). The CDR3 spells CSARDSRGTGYFQPQHF.

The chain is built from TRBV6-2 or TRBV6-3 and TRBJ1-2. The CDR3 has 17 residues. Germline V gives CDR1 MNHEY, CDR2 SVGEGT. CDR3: CASSKRYREQVNYGYTF.

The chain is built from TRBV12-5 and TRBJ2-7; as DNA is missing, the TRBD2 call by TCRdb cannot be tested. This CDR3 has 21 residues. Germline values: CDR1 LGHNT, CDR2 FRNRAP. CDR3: CASGLATSGLAGGLGTYEQYF.

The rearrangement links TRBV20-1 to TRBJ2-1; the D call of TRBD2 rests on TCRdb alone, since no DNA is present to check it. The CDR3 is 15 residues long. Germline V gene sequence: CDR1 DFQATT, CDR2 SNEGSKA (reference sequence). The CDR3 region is CSASFPSATYNEQFF.

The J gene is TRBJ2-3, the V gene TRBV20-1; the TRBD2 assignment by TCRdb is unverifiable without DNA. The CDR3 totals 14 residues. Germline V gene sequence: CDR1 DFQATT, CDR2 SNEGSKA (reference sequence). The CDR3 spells CSAKAGENTDTQYF.

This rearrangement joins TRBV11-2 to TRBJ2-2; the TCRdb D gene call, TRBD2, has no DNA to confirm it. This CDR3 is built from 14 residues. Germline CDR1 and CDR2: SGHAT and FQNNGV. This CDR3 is CASSASHPTGELFF.

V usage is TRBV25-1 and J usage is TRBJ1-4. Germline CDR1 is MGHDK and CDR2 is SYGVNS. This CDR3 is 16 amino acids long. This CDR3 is CASSEYRESGGEKLFF.

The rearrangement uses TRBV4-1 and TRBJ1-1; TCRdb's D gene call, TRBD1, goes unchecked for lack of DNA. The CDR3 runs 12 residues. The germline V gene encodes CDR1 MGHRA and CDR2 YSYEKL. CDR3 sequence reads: CASKAPQGISFF.

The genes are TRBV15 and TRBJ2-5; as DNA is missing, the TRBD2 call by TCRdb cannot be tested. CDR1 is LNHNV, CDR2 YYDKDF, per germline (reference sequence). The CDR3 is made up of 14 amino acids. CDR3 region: CATRDGLAKETQYF. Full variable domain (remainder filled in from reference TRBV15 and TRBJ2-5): DAMVIQNPRYQVTQFGKPVTLSCSQTLNHNVMYWYQQKSSQAPKLLFHYYDKDFNNEADTPDNFQSRRPNTSFCFLDIRSPGLGDTAMYLCATRDGLAKETQYFGPGTRLLVL.

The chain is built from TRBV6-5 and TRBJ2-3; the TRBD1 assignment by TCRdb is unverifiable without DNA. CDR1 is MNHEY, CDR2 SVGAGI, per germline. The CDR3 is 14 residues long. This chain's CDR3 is CATRAGQNTDTQYF.

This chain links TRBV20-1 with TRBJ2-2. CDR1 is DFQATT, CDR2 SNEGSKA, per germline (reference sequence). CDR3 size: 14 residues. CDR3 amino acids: CSASPRFDTGELFF.

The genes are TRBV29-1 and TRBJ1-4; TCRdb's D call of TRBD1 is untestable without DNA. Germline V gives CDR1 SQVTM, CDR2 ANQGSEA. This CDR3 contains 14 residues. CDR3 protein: CSVDWGQGFGKLFF.

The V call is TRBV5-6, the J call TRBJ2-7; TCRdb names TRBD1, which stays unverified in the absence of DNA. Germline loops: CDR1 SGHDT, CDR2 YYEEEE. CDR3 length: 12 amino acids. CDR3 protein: CASTTGDYEQYF. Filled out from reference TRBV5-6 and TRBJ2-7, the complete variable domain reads DAGVTQSPTHLIKTRGQQVTLRCSPKSGHDTVSWYQQALGQGPQFIFQYYEEEERQRGNFPDRFSGHQFPNYSSELNVNALLLGDSALYLCASTTGDYEQYFGPGTRLTVT.

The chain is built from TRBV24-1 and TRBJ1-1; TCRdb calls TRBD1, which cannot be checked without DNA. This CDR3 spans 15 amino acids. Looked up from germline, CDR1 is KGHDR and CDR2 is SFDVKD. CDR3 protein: CATSDPGSSNTEAFF.

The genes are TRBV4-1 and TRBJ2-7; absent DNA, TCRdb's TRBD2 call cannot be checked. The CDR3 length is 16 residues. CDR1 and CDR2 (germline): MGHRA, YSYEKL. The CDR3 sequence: CASSQDRLAETYEQYF.

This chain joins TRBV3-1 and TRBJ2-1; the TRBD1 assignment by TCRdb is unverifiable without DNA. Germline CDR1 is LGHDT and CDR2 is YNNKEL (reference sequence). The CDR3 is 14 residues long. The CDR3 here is CASSFGAGYNEQFF.

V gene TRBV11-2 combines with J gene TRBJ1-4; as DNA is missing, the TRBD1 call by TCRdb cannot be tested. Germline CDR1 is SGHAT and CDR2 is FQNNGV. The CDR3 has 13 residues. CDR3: CALREGEGEKLFF.

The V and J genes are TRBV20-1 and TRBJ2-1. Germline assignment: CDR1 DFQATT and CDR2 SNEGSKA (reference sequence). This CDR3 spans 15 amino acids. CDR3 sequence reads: CSASLGWVNDNEQFF.